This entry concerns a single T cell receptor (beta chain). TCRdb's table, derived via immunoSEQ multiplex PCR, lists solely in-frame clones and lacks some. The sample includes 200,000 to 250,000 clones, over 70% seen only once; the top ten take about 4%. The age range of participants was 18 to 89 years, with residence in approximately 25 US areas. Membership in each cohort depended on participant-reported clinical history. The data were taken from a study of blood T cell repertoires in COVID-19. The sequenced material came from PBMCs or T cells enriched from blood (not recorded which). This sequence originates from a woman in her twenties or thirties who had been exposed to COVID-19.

The DNA of the CDR3 is TGCGCCAGCAGCTTGCGGGGACAGGGATTGGATGGAAACACCATATATTTT. It codes for CASSLRGQGLDGNTIYF. The V call is TRBV5-1, the J call TRBJ1-3, with 9 nucleotides matching TRBD1. Germline trimming cut 1 base from V and 3 bases from J; bases unmatched to any gene: 8. CDR1 is SGHRS, CDR2 YFSETQ, per germline. The CDR3 totals 17 residues. Supplemented by reference TRBV5-1 and TRBJ1-3, the full variable domain reads KAGVTQTPRYLIKTRGQQVTLSCSPISGHRSVSWYQQTPGQGLQFLFEYFSETQRNKGNFPGRFSGRQFSNSRSEMNVSTLELGDSALYLCASSLRGQGLDGNTIYFGEGSWLTVV.